The source of this TCR beta chain is a study of blood T cell repertoires in COVID-19 (dated by TCRdb to 2018 to 2020). About the study as a whole: Samples covering the acute and convalescent phases of COVID-19 were provided by collaborators in the United States, Italy and Spain. The material from the prospective study consisted of cDNA or gDNA derived from T cells, B-cell-depleted T cells, or PBMCs. Deeply sampled blood TCRbeta repertoires from subjects exposed to, actively infected with, or recovered from COVID-19 were included in the dataset. A freely available public database, intended as a resource for researchers studying the immune response to SARS-CoV-2, is where the repertoires were released. Samples came from the ongoing ImmuneRACE study (first 160 participants) plus 1,254 subjects from 6 global collaborators. The sample metadata nearly always contained a de-identified subject ID, COVID-19 status, age in years and sex. Where available, HLA class I and class II types were taken from metadata supplied by the sample provider and were not determined by assay-based typing.

As to this clone: Its antigen remains unidentified. No base quality values were provided; no much bigger clone lies one nucleotide off.

In Seattle, one collaborating source enrolled patients while the infection was active and tracked those patients longitudinally over the course of disease. Collaborating institutions collected whole blood in K2EDTA tubes following their own protocols. For TCRbeta analysis, collaborators shipped samples as frozen whole blood, isolated PBMCs, or DNA extracted from either of those sample types. TCRbeta CDR3 regions were amplified from genomic DNA by means of the immunoSEQ Assay, a bias-controlled multiplex PCR. The paper's data handling went like this. Nucleated cell counts per sample were estimated from amplification of reference gene primers within the assay. To quantify the absolute abundance of each unique TCRbeta CDR3 rearrangement, sequence reads were collapsed and filtered. For each sample, productive Simpson clonality was calculated by taking the square root of Simpson's diversity index across productive rearrangements. Drawn from immuneACCESS, this table holds only the in-frame rearrangements with V and J called that TCRdb kept. Clones are partly lost; checked studies trace under half to an unresolved V gene and leave the rest unexplained. For V, J and clone size, that table is used; D and trimming come from the DNA. Across this sample there are approximately 500,000 clones, with 80% to 90% seen only once. The ten largest clones represent 0.7% to 1% of the sample.

There are 16 amino acids in the CDR3, from cysteine to phenylalanine inclusive. Kept here is only the CDR3 DNA, which spans 48 bases and is read in frame from base 1. Trimming removed 4 bases from V and 7 bases from J; the gene matches leave 15 bases unexplained. According to the germline V gene, CDR1 reads SGHVS and CDR2 reads FNYEAQ. Paper-wide results and their limitations: Clinical and demographic metadata were provided uncurated, with the amount varying by source and participant.

The sequencing input was peripheral blood. The TCR was taken from a man aged 18 to 30 with COVID-19, enrolled during active disease. Rearrangement joined TRBV7-6 to TRBJ2-7, and TRBD2 aligns with 8 junction nucleotides. The bases read TGTGCCAGCAGCTCCCTTAGCGGGGCTTGGTTGGGAGAGCAGTACTTC. This codes for CASSSLSGAWLGEQYF.